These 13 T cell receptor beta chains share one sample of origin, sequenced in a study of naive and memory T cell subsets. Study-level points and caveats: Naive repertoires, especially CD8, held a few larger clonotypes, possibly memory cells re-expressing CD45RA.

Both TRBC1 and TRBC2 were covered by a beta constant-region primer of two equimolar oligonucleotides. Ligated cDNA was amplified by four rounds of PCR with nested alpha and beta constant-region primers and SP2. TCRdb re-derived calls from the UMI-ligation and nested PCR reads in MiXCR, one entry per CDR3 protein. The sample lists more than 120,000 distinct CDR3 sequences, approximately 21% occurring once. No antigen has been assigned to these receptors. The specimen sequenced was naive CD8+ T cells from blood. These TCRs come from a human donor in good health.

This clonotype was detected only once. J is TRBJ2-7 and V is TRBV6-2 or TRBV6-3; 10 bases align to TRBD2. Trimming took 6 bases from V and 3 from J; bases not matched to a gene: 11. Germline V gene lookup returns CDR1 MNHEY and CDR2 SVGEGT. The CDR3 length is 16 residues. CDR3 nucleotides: TGTGCCAGCAGCCCCGGACTAGCGGTAAGGATCTACGAGCAGTACTTC. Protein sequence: CASSPGLAVRIYEQYF.

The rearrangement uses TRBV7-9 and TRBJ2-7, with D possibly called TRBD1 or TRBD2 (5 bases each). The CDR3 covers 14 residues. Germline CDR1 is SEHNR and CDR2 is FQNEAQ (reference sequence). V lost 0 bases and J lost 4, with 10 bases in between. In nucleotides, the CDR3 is TGTGCCAGCAGCTTAGCAGGGGACGCTTACGAGCAGTACTTC. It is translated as CASSLAGDAYEQYF.

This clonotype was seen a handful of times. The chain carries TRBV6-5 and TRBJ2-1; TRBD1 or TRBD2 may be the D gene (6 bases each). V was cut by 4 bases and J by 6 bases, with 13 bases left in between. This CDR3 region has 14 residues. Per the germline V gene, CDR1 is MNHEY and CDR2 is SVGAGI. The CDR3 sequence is CASSSLGGGNEQFF. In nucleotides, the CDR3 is TGTGCCAGCAGTTCACTAGGAGGGGGCAATGAGCAGTTCTTC.

As DNA, the CDR3 is TGCAGTGCTGAACCCCAGCCCTCAACCTACAATGAGCAGTTCTTC. It yields the protein CSAEPQPSTYNEQFF. The gene calls are TRBV20-1 and TRBJ2-1; D not certain. Germline lookup yields CDR1 DFQATT and CDR2 SNEGSKA (reference sequence). V shed 5 bases and J shed 2 bases, with 16 bases lying between them. The CDR3 has 15 amino acids.

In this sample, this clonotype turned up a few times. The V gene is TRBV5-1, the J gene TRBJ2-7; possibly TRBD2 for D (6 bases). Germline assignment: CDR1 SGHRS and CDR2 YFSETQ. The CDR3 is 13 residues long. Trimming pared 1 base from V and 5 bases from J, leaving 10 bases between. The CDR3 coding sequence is TGCGCCAGCAGCTTGCTTTCGGGGGACGAGCAGTACTTC. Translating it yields CASSLLSGDEQYF.

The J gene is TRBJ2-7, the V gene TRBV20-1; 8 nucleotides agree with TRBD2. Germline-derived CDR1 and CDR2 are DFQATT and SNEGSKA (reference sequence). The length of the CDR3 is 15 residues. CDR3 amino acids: CSADMGGRSSYEQYF. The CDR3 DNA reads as TGCAGCGCCGATATGGGCGGGAGGAGCTCCTACGAGCAGTACTTC.

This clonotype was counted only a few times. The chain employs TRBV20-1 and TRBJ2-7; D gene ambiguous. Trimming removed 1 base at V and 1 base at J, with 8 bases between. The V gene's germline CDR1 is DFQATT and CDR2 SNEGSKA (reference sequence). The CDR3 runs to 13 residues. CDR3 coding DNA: TGCAGTGCTAGAGTTTTGGGTTCCTACGAGCAGTACTTC. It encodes CSARVLGSYEQYF.

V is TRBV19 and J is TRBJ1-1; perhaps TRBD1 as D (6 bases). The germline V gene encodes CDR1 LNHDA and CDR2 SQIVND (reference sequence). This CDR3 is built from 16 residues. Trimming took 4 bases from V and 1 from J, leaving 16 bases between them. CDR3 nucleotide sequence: TGTGCCAGTAGTACTTGGACAGACAATGGGAACACTGAAGCTTTCTTT. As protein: CASSTWTDNGNTEAFF.

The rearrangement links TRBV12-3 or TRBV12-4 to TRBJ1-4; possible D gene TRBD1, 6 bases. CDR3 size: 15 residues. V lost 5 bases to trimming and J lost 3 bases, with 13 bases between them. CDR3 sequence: CASSPWGAANEKLFF. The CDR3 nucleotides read TGTGCCAGCAGTCCCTGGGGGGCGGCTAATGAAAAACTGTTTTTT.

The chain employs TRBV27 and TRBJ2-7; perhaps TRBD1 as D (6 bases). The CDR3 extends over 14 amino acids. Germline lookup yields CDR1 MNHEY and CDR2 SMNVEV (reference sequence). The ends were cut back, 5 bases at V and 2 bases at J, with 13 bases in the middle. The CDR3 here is CASSPLGAAYEQYF. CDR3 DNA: TGTGCCAGCAGTCCCTTGGGGGCGGCCTACGAGCAGTACTTC.

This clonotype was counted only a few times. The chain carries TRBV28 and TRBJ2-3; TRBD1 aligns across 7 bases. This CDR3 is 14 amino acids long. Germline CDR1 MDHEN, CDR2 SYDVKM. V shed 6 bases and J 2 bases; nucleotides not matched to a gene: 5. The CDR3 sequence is CASSQGQPTDTQYF. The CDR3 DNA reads TGTGCCAGCAGCCAGGGACAGCCCACAGATACGCAGTATTTT.

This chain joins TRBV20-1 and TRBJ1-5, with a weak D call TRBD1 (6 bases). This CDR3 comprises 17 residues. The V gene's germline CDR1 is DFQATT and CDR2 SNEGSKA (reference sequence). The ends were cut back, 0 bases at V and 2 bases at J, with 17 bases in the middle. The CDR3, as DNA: TGCAGTGCTAGAGATCGGGTGTGGGAGGGGGGCAATCAGCCCCAGCATTTT. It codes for CSARDRVWEGGNQPQHF.

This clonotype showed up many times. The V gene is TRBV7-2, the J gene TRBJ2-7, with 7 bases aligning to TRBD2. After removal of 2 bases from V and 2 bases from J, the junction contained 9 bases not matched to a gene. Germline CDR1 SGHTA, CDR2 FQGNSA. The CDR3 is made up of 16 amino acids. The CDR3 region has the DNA TGTGCCAGCAGCTTATTGTGGCGGGAGCTCGCCTACGAGCAGTACTTC. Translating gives CASSLLWRELAYEQYF. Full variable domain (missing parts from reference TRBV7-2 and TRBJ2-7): GAGVSQSPSNKVTEKGKDVELRCDPISGHTALYWYRQSLGQGLEFLIYFQGNSAPDKSGLPSDRFSAERTGGSVSTLTIQRTQQEDSAVYLCASSLLWRELAYEQYFGPGTRLTVT.